This TCR beta chain was found in a study of T cells in Graves' hyperthyroidism and ophthalmopathy. The CDR3 sequence is 13 residues long. Trimming removed 3 bases from V and 2 bases from J, with 5 bases in between. The V gene's germline CDR1 is DFQATT and CDR2 SNEGSKA (reference sequence). TCR beta CDR3 region amplification was performed from RNA transcripts. The HTBI primer set was used in a first-round RT-PCR of the TCR CDR3. TCRdb redid the calling of the multiplex PCR reads with MiXCR, one entry per CDR3 protein. Of approximately 260,000 distinct CDR3 sequences in the sample, 15% were seen once. The study, taken as a whole, reports: Most clonotypes expanded in thyroid above 0.001 were likewise present in blood.

Note on this clonotype: Its matching antigen is unknown.

V and J are TRBV20-1 and TRBJ2-6, with D unresolved. The origin of this receptor is a woman aged 45-59 years with Graves' hyperthyroidism that later progressed to Graves' ophthalmopathy. Input material: blood. CDR3 sequence (DNA): TGCAGTGCTAGTATCCCTGGGGCCAACGTCCTGACTTTC. Translated, it gives CSASIPGANVLTF.